This is a list of T cell receptor beta chains from one sample in a study of T cell responses to AZD1222 COVID-19 vaccine. The table came from immunoSEQ multiplex PCR; TCRdb's copy has only in-frame clones and leaves some out. The sample holds 85,000 to 110,000 clones; 90% to 95% are singletons and the top ten take about 48%. This material consisted of peripheral blood, taken on day 0 of AZD1222 vaccination. These receptors all stem from an adult in good health. Both conserved end residues are part of each CDR3. The order of the fields is V gene, D gene, clone size, J gene, CDR3 protein, CDR3 DNA. D genes are given only for firm matches. Where a row states a size, it is once, few, many or the class of an expanded clone; other rows omit it.

>TRBV28|TRBD1|-|TRBJ2-5
CASSLTTGPEETQYF
TGTGCCAGCAGTTTAACGACAGGGCCGGAAGAGACCCAGTACTTC
>TRBV6-1|TRBD1|few|TRBJ1-2
CASSVSAFTGGPGGYTF
TGTGCCAGCAGTGTTTCCGCTTTTACAGGGGGCCCGGGGGGCTACACCTTC
>TRBV19|-|-|TRBJ1-5
CASRPGYSNQPQHF
TGTGCCAGTCGCCCCGGTTATAGCAATCAGCCCCAGCATTTT
>TRBV2|-|once|TRBJ2-2
CASSEGRAATGELFF
TGTGCCAGCAGTGAAGGCAGGGCCGCCACCGGGGAGCTGTTTTTT
>TRBV19|TRBD1|-|TRBJ1-2
CASSVGTGGNYGYTF
TGTGCCAGTAGTGTCGGGACAGGGGGTAACTATGGCTACACCTTC
>TRBV11-1|TRBD1|-|TRBJ1-1
CASSSSLGQGGTEAFF
TGTGCCAGCAGCTCCTCCTTAGGACAGGGAGGCACTGAAGCTTTCTTT
>TRBV6-2/TRBV6-3|-|-|TRBJ2-7
CASSYASGWTASYEQYF
TGTGCCAGCAGTTACGCTTCGGGATGGACAGCATCCTACGAGCAGTACTTC
>TRBV15|-|-|TRBJ1-3
CATSREKYSGNTIYF
TGTGCCACCAGCAGAGAGAAGTACTCTGGAAACACCATATATTTT
>TRBV6-5|TRBD2|few|TRBJ2-7
CASSPDAGGAYEQYF
TGTGCCAGCAGTCCTGATGCGGGAGGGGCCTACGAGCAGTACTTC
>TRBV11-3|TRBD1|few|TRBJ1-1
CASSDQTGGLGTEAFF
TGTGCCAGCAGCGATCAAACAGGGGGCTTGGGCACTGAAGCTTTCTTT
>TRBV6-5|-|-|TRBJ1-1
CASSREWGGRTEAFF
TGTGCCAGCAGTCGGGAGTGGGGCGGGCGCACTGAAGCTTTCTTT
>TRBV7-8|-|-|TRBJ2-1
CASSQVGQAGFF
TGTGCCAGCAGCCAGGTGGGCCAGGCTGGATTCTTC
>TRBV7-8|-|-|TRBJ1-5
CASSLVYGQPQHF
TGTGCCAGCAGCTTAGTATACGGGCAGCCCCAGCATTTT
>TRBV7-9|-|once|TRBJ1-2
CASSSTVGQKNYTF
TGTGCCAGCAGTTCTACCGTTGGACAAAAGAACTACACCTTC
>TRBV14|-|-|TRBJ1-1
CASSWGRTEAFF
TGTGCCAGCAGCTGGGGTAGAACTGAAGCTTTCTTT
>TRBV27|TRBD2|-|TRBJ2-7
CASSFVSGGYEQYF
TGTGCCAGCAGTTTTGTTAGCGGGGGCTACGAGCAGTACTTC
>TRBV19|TRBD2|-|TRBJ2-7
CASKGLAGRSSYEQYF
TGTGCCAGTAAAGGACTAGCGGGACGGAGCTCCTACGAGCAGTACTTC
>TRBV24-1|-|-|TRBJ2-1
CATSSGAGRNNEQFF
TGTGCCACCAGTTCGGGGGCCGGGAGAAACAATGAGCAGTTCTTC
>TRBV2|-|-|TRBJ1-1
CASTGGFDEAFF
TGTGCCAGCACGGGGGGCTTCGATGAAGCTTTCTTT
>TRBV28|-|once|TRBJ2-7
CASSFSGGQYF
TGTGCCAGCAGTTTCAGCGGAGGGCAGTACTTC
>TRBV2|-|-|TRBJ2-1
CASKREGEEQFF
TGTGCCAGCAAAAGGGAAGGAGAGGAGCAGTTCTTC
>TRBV7-3|-|-|TRBJ1-1
CASSWDKNTEAFF
TGTGCCAGCAGCTGGGACAAGAACACTGAAGCTTTCTTT
>TRBV5-4|-|-|TRBJ2-1
CASSRSGNEQFF
TGTGCCAGCAGTCGATCGGGGAATGAGCAGTTCTTC
>TRBV6-6|TRBD2|-|TRBJ2-3
CASSLWTRLISTDTQYF
TGTGCCAGCAGTCTGTGGACTAGATTAATTAGCACAGATACGCAGTATTTT
>TRBV6-5|-|-|TRBJ1-1
CASSYSEGMNTEAFF
TGTGCCAGCAGTTACTCGGAGGGCATGAACACTGAAGCTTTCTTT
>TRBV5-1|-|-|TRBJ1-6
CASRPGFDSPLHF
TGCGCCAGCAGGCCTGGCTTCGATTCACCCCTCCACTTT
>TRBV12-3/TRBV12-4|-|-|TRBJ1-6
CASSLDPNSPLHF
TGTGCCAGCAGCCTTGACCCCAATTCACCCCTCCACTTT
>TRBV28|TRBD1|-|TRBJ2-1
CASSLYPQGRKNNEQFF
TGTGCCAGCAGTTTATATCCACAGGGGCGAAAGAACAATGAGCAGTTCTTC
>TRBV18|-|once|TRBJ1-2
CASSPDQSNYGYTF
TGTGCCAGCTCACCGGACCAATCTAACTATGGCTACACCTTC
>TRBV19|-|-|TRBJ2-1
CATALRARYNEQFF
TGTGCCACAGCGTTGAGGGCCAGGTACAATGAGCAGTTCTTC
>TRBV7-2|-|-|TRBJ2-7
CASSRTGVGEQYF
TGTGCCAGCAGCCGAACGGGGGTCGGCGAGCAGTACTTC
>TRBV19|-|few|TRBJ1-2
CASSMEDSEFYGYTF
TGTGCCAGTAGTATGGAGGACAGCGAGTTCTATGGCTACACCTTC
>TRBV11-3|-|-|TRBJ2-1
CASSDGRGSYNEQFF
TGTGCCAGCAGCGACGGGAGAGGCTCCTACAATGAGCAGTTCTTC
>TRBV24-1|TRBD1|-|TRBJ1-5
CATSRTGQGPQHF
TGTGCCACCAGTCGGACAGGCCAGGGGCCCCAGCATTTT
>TRBV5-6|-|-|TRBJ1-2
CASSLEARRVYTF
TGTGCCAGCAGCTTGGAGGCAAGGAGAGTCTACACCTTC
>TRBV7-9|-|-|TRBJ1-1
CASSPRRNTEAFF
TGTGCCAGCAGTCCGAGGAGGAACACTGAAGCTTTCTTT
>TRBV28|-|-|TRBJ1-2
CASSPRDINTYGYTF
TGTGCCAGCAGCCCCCGGGATATTAATACCTATGGCTACACCTTC
>TRBV6-2/TRBV6-3|TRBD2|-|TRBJ2-2
CASSLAGGNTGELFF
TGTGCCAGCAGTTTAGCGGGGGGGAACACCGGGGAGCTGTTTTTT
>TRBV18|TRBD2|-|TRBJ2-7
CASSPQGAPVSGRAIGEQYF
TGTGCCAGCTCACCACAGGGGGCCCCCGTCAGCGGGAGGGCCATAGGCGAGCAGTACTTC
>TRBV6-2/TRBV6-3|-|-|TRBJ2-7
CASSTVGSGSYEQYF
TGTGCCAGCAGTACCGTGGGTAGCGGATCCTACGAGCAGTACTTC
>TRBV6-5|TRBD1|once|TRBJ2-5
CASSPGDRGQETQYF
TGTGCCAGCTCCCCCGGGGACAGGGGACAAGAGACCCAGTACTTC
>TRBV6-5|-|-|TRBJ2-5
CASSWRGRQETQYF
TGTGCCAGCAGCTGGCGGGGACGGCAAGAGACCCAGTACTTC
>TRBV20-1|-|once|TRBJ1-5
CSASLAGPPGQPQHF
TGCAGTGCTAGTTTGGCAGGGCCTCCCGGTCAGCCCCAGCATTTT
>TRBV15|-|-|TRBJ2-1
CAIGRGEYNEQFF
TGTGCCATCGGCAGGGGCGAGTACAATGAGCAGTTCTTC
>TRBV5-1|TRBD1|-|TRBJ1-2
CASSPRQGGGGYTF
TGCGCCAGCAGCCCCCGACAGGGCGGGGGTGGCTACACCTTC
>TRBV19|-|-|TRBJ2-7
CASSPSESSYEQYF
TGTGCCAGTAGTCCCTCAGAGAGCTCCTACGAGCAGTACTTC
>TRBV2|TRBD1|-|TRBJ2-5
CASTPGGEGGETQYF
TGTGCCAGCACACCAGGGGGCGAGGGGGGAGAGACCCAGTACTTC
>TRBV6-1|-|-|TRBJ2-7
CASSEGHLFEQYF
TGTGCCAGCAGTGAGGGGCACTTGTTCGAGCAGTACTTC
>TRBV7-2|TRBD2|-|TRBJ2-3
CASRYSGPSDTQYF
TGTGCCAGCAGATATAGCGGGCCGTCAGATACGCAGTATTTT